Following are 32 T cell receptor beta chains from one sample sequenced in a study of T cells in localized non-small cell lung cancer. Data came from immunoSEQ multiplex PCR; TCRdb stores just in-frame clones and leaves some out. The data hold about 40,000 clones, with 88% observed a single time. The specimen was peripheral blood, collected before any cancer treatment. These receptors all stem from a woman aged 35-70 years with stage I lung adenocarcinoma.

This clone was counted once. The V call is TRBV29-1, the J call TRBJ1-3, with TRBD1 as a possible D gene (5 bases). This CDR3 is 14 amino acids long. CDR1 and CDR2 from the germline V gene are SQVTM and ANQGSEA. With 7 bases removed from V and 0 bases from J, the gap between germline ends came to 13 bases. The CDR3 DNA sequence: TGCAGCGCAGCAGACAGATACTCTGGAAACACCATATATTTT. Protein product: CSAADRYSGNTIYF. The full variable domain, completed using reference TRBV29-1 and TRBJ1-3, is SAVISQKPSRDICQRGTSLTIQCQVDSQVTMMFWYRQQPGQSLTLIATANQGSEATYESGFVIDKFPISRPNLTFSTLTVSNMSPEDSSIYLCSAADRYSGNTIYFGEGSWLTVV.

V usage is TRBV5-1 and J usage is TRBJ1-3; 8 positions match TRBD1. The CDR3 contains 14 residues. The J segment lost 4 bases and the V segment lost 4 bases, leaving 4 bases of the junction unmatched. Germline V gene lookup returns CDR1 SGHRS and CDR2 YFSETQ. CDR3 bases: TGCGCCAGCAGCCTAGGACAGGGAGGAAACACCATATATTTT. Amino acids: CASSLGQGGNTIYF.

The V gene is TRBV27, the J gene TRBJ2-7; TRBD2 might be the D (6 bases). Germline CDR1 and CDR2: MNHEY and SMNVEV (reference sequence). The CDR3 contains 15 residues. With 3 bases removed from V and 5 bases from J, the gap between germline ends came to 17 bases. CDR3 residues: CASSFWGKRVDEQYF. The CDR3 DNA is TGTGCCAGCAGTTTCTGGGGGAAGCGGGTCGACGAGCAGTACTTC.

A remark on this clone: One end of the junction is discordant with germline, which a read error may explain. The chain couples TRBV2 to TRBJ2-5; the D call may be TRBD1 or TRBD2 (5 bases each). Germline CDR1 SNHLY, CDR2 FYNNEI. This CDR3 comprises 15 residues. The CDR3 sequence: CANSEAGGFQETQYF. The CDR3 DNA reads as TGTGCCAACAGTGAAGCTGGGGGATTCCAAGAGACCCAGTACTTC. Using reference TRBV2 and TRBJ2-5 for the parts outside the CDR3, the full variable domain is EPEVTQTPSHQVTQMGQEVILRCVPISNHLYFYWYRQILGQKVEFLVSFYNNEISEKSEIFDDQFSVERPDGSNFTLKIRSTKLEDSAMYFCANSEAGGFQETQYFGPGTRLLVL.

This sequence joins TRBV28 and TRBJ2-7, with 10 bases fitting TRBD1. The CDR3 has 16 residues. Unmatched junction bases numbered 6, after V lost 4 bases and J lost 0 bases. Germline-derived CDR1 and CDR2 are MDHEN and SYDVKM. The CDR3 loop reads CASSSPGQGTSYEQYF. CDR3 nucleotides: TGTGCCAGCAGTTCCCCGGGACAGGGGACCTCCTACGAGCAGTACTTC.

The chain joins TRBV7-9 to TRBJ2-4, with 7 nucleotides matching TRBD2. This CDR3 has 16 residues. Germline loops: CDR1 SEHNR, CDR2 FQNEAQ (reference sequence). Losses at the gene ends were 2 bases for V and 6 bases for J; bases not matched to a gene: 10. The DNA of the CDR3 is TGTGCCAGCAGCTTACCCGGGGGGACCTGGGGAAACATTCAGTACTTC. Amino acids: CASSLPGGTWGNIQYF.

The chain employs TRBV5-1 and TRBJ1-5; D is undetermined. This CDR3 contains 14 residues. Germline V gene data show CDR1 as SGHRS and CDR2 as YFSETQ. The germline V and J ends were trimmed by 0 bases and 6 bases, with 10 bases remaining between them. CDR3 in amino acids: CASSLGQYGQPQHF. As DNA, the CDR3 is TGCGCCAGCAGCTTGGGCCAGTATGGTCAGCCCCAGCATTTT.

This chain uses TRBV6-5 with TRBJ2-7; D perhaps matches TRBD2 (6 bases). The ends were cut back, 0 bases at V and 5 bases at J, with 17 bases in the middle. Germline V lookup: CDR1 MNHEY, CDR2 SVGAGI. The CDR3 sequence is 16 residues long. CDR3 residues: CASSYSSGRDVHEQYF. Written as DNA, the CDR3 is TGTGCCAGCAGTTACTCCTCGGGGCGGGACGTCCACGAGCAGTACTTC.

This sequence joins TRBV7-8 and TRBJ2-7; D not resolved. The CDR3 contains 14 residues. CDR1 is SGHVS and CDR2 is FQNEAQ in the germline V gene. Between the trimmed V and J ends, which lost 5 bases and 2 bases, there was a span of 13 bases. This CDR3 is CASSPGRTTYEQYF. The DNA for the CDR3 is TGTGCCAGCAGCCCCGGACGTACTACCTACGAGCAGTACTTC.

The CDR3 nucleotides read TGTGCCAGCTCACCTATCACCGGGGAGCTGTTTTTT. This encodes CASSPITGELFF. The genes are TRBV18 and TRBJ2-2; D is unclear. CDR3 length: 12 amino acids. The germline V and J ends were trimmed by 3 bases and 4 bases, with 3 bases remaining between them. From germline, CDR1 is KGHSH and CDR2 LQKENI.

The chain uses TRBV6-1 and TRBJ2-5; D is uncertain. This CDR3 spans 13 amino acids. With 8 bases removed from V and 10 bases from J, the gap between germline ends came to 20 bases. CDR1 and CDR2 (germline): MNHNS, SASEGT. The CDR3 protein is CASRFTNGDIQYF. The DNA of the CDR3 is TGTGCCAGCCGATTTACCAACGGTGATATCCAGTACTTC.

V usage is TRBV28 and J usage is TRBJ2-7, with 10 bases that match TRBD2. The trim removed 5 bases at V and 0 bases at J, leaving 4 bases unmatched. The length of the CDR3 is 15 residues. From germline, CDR1 is MDHEN and CDR2 SYDVKM. CDR3 nucleotide sequence: TGTGCCAGCAGTCCCCGGACTAGCGGCTCCTACGAGCAGTACTTC. Translation: CASSPRTSGSYEQYF.

This chain uses TRBV29-1 with TRBJ2-1; TRBD1 matches 9 bases. Per the germline V gene, CDR1 is SQVTM and CDR2 is ANQGSEA. V was pared by 7 bases and J by 8 bases, with 15 bases of the junction left unmatched. The CDR3 consists of 15 residues. The CDR3 region has the DNA TGCAGCGAAGGCCCAGGGGACAGGGAGGAGGATGAGCAGTTCTTC. Protein sequence: CSEGPGDREEDEQFF.

The chain joins TRBV7-2 to TRBJ2-2, with D perhaps matching TRBD1 (5 bases). CDR3 size: 16 residues. Trimming pared 5 bases from V and 5 bases from J, leaving 18 bases between. The V gene's germline CDR1 is SGHTA and CDR2 FQGNSA. As DNA, the CDR3 is TGTGCCAGCAGCCCTGTCGCCCAGGGTAGTACCGGGGAGCTGTTTTTT. Its translation is CASSPVAQGSTGELFF.

The gene calls are TRBV7-2 and TRBJ2-3; TRBD2 matches 14 bases. Germline V gene lookup returns CDR1 SGHTA and CDR2 FQGNSA. The V segment lost 5 bases and the J segment 1 base; nucleotides outside the gene matches: 5. This CDR3 has 17 residues. CDR3 sequence: CASSPGLAGGRTDTQYF. CDR3 nucleotides: TGTGCCAGCAGCCCCGGACTAGCGGGAGGCCGCACAGATACGCAGTATTTT.

This chain connects TRBV2 to TRBJ2-5; 13 bases map to TRBD2. Trimming removed 6 bases from V and 2 bases from J; junction bases left unmatched: 3. Germline CDR1 and CDR2: SNHLY and FYNNEI. The CDR3 loop spans 15 amino acids. In DNA form, the CDR3 reads TGTGCCAGCAGGGGACTAGCGGGAATACAAGAGACCCAGTACTTC. Its protein product is CASRGLAGIQETQYF. Complete variable domain (other parts from reference TRBV2 and TRBJ2-5): EPEVTQTPSHQVTQMGQEVILRCVPISNHLYFYWYRQILGQKVEFLVSFYNNEISEKSEIFDDQFSVERPDGSNFTLKIRSTKLEDSAMYFCASRGLAGIQETQYFGPGTRLLVL.

The chain uses TRBV19 and TRBJ1-5, with a possible D match to TRBD1 (5 bases). The V end was cut by 3 bases, the J end by 8 bases, with 14 bases between. CDR1 and CDR2 from the germline V gene are LNHDA and SQIVND (reference sequence). The CDR3 sequence is 14 residues long. CDR3 in amino acids: CASSMGGRAKPQHF. For the CDR3, the DNA is TGTGCCAGTAGTATGGGGGGGAGGGCAAAGCCCCAGCATTTT. The complete variable domain, with remaining parts taken from reference TRBV19 and TRBJ1-5, reads DGGITQSPKYLFRKEGQNVTLSCEQNLNHDAMYWYRQDPGQGLRLIYYSQIVNDFQKGDIAEGYSVSREKKESFPLTVTSAQKNPTAFYLCASSMGGRAKPQHFGDGTRLSIL.

This clone has just one count. The CDR3 bases are TGTGCCAGCAGCTTAGGGGCAGTCTCCTACGAGCAGTACTTC. This gives the protein CASSLGAVSYEQYF. V and J are TRBV7-9 and TRBJ2-7; unclear D gene. V lost 1 base and J 0 bases, leaving 7 bases between the germline ends. Germline values: CDR1 SEHNR, CDR2 FQNEAQ (reference sequence). CDR3 length: 14 residues. Drawing the rest from reference TRBV7-9 and TRBJ2-7, the complete variable domain is DTGVSQNPRHKITKRGQNVTFRCDPISEHNRLYWYRQTLGQGPEFLTYFQNEAQLEKSRLLSDRFSAERPKGSFSTLEIQRTEQGDSAMYLCASSLGAVSYEQYFGPGTRLTVT.

In its sample, this clone was seen a few times. The genes are TRBV7-9 and TRBJ1-2; no definite D call. Germline V gene data show CDR1 as SEHNR and CDR2 as FQNEAQ (reference sequence). The V end was cut by 5 bases, the J end by 7 bases, with 20 bases between. The CDR3 runs 15 residues. As DNA, the CDR3 is TGTGCCAGCAGCCCAGTGTCGAGAGGAGGTGGTGGCTACACCTTC. Amino acids: CASSPVSRGGGGYTF.

J is TRBJ2-5 and V is TRBV18; 9 bases line up with TRBD2. The ends lost 5 bases at V and 4 bases at J; junction bases unmatched: 2. The germline V gene has CDR1 KGHSH and CDR2 LQKENI. The CDR3 is 13 amino acids. In DNA, the CDR3 is TGTGCCAGCTCAACGACTAGCGGAGAGACCCAGTACTTC. Translation: CASSTTSGETQYF.

The genes are TRBV28 and TRBJ2-6; 9 bases are a match to TRBD1. The CDR3 runs 18 residues. Germline V gene lookup returns CDR1 MDHEN and CDR2 SYDVKM. The J segment lost 1 base and the V segment lost 6 bases, leaving 10 bases of the junction unmatched. This CDR3 reads CASRAGTGFFSGANVLTF. The DNA of the CDR3 is TGTGCCAGCAGAGCCGGGACAGGGTTTTTTTCTGGGGCCAACGTCCTGACTTTC.

This chain links TRBV9 with TRBJ2-7; D might be TRBD2 (6 bases). Trimming took 9 bases from V and 3 from J, leaving 19 bases between them. Germline-derived CDR1 and CDR2 are SGDLS and YYNGEE. The CDR3 contains 14 residues. The CDR3 region is CAIQNGTGVYEQYF. The CDR3 DNA is TGTGCCATCCAGAACGGGACTGGGGTCTACGAGCAGTACTTC.

J is TRBJ2-1 and V is TRBV2; unclear D gene. The CDR3 spans 13 residues. Germline CDR1 and CDR2: SNHLY and FYNNEI. V lost 2 bases and J lost 6, with 8 bases in between. The CDR3 DNA is TGTGCCAGCAGTGAACAGGTGGGCAATGAGCAGTTCTTC. This translates into CASSEQVGNEQFF.

J is TRBJ2-3 and V is TRBV5-1, with TRBD2 identical over 15 bases. Germline V gene sequence: CDR1 SGHRS, CDR2 YFSETQ. Unmatched junction bases numbered 6, after V lost 4 bases and J lost 6 bases. This CDR3 region has 16 residues. As DNA, the CDR3 is TGCGCCAGCAGCAGGGGGACTAGCGGGAGGAGGGATACGCAGTATTTT. Translating gives CASSRGTSGRRDTQYF.

The rearrangement links TRBV6-5 to TRBJ2-1; TRBD1 agrees at 8 bases. The germline CDR1 and CDR2 sequences are MNHEY and SVGAGI. The ends lost 6 bases at V and 9 bases at J; junction bases unmatched: 10. The CDR3 spans 14 residues. This CDR3 is CASSPGQAVGEQFF. The DNA of the CDR3 is TGTGCCAGCAGCCCGGGACAGGCTGTCGGTGAGCAGTTCTTC.

The J gene is TRBJ2-7, the V gene TRBV2; 8 positions match TRBD1. Germline trimming cut 11 bases from V and 4 bases from J; bases unmatched to any gene: 10. This CDR3 is built from 13 residues. Germline-derived CDR1 and CDR2 are SNHLY and FYNNEI. CDR3 coding DNA: TGTGCCGGTTTGACAGGGGAGCTTTACGAGCAGTACTTC. The encoded protein is CAGLTGELYEQYF.

The V and J genes are TRBV5-1 and TRBJ1-2; a possible D gene is TRBD1 (5 bases). Germline assignment: CDR1 SGHRS and CDR2 YFSETQ. V was shortened by 1 base and J by 7 bases, with 11 bases between the two germline ends. The CDR3 has 13 residues. In DNA form, the CDR3 reads TGCGCCAGCAGCTTGAGGGGAGATGGTGGCTACACCTTC. This sequence encodes CASSLRGDGGYTF.

This chain joins TRBV5-1 and TRBJ2-7; 7 bases line up with TRBD1. The CDR3 spans 14 residues. Trimming at V came to 1 base and at J to 2 bases, leaving 3 bases not matched to a gene. Germline lookup yields CDR1 SGHRS and CDR2 YFSETQ. The CDR3 DNA reads as TGCGCCAGCAGCTTGATGACAGGGACCTACGAGCAGTACTTC. Protein sequence: CASSLMTGTYEQYF.

This clone was seen only once. Additional DNA sequences in this sample encode the identical CDR3. This chain links TRBV19 with TRBJ2-1; D ambiguous. The CDR3 loop spans 16 amino acids. CDR1 is LNHDA and CDR2 is SQIVND in the germline V gene (reference sequence). The ends were cut back, 1 base at V and 0 bases at J, with 10 bases in the middle. CDR3 protein: CASSIVAWSSYNEQFF. The CDR3 DNA follows: TGTGCCAGTAGTATAGTTGCTTGGAGCTCCTACAATGAGCAGTTCTTC.

The chain links TRBV21-1 to TRBJ2-7; the D call of TRBD2 is as the table states it, not checked on the DNA. TRBV21-1 is shown as a pseudogene. This CDR3 region has 14 residues. This CDR3 is CASSGLAGGYEQYF. The CDR3 DNA follows: TGTGCCAGCAGCGGACTAGCGGGAGGGTACGAGCAGTACTTC.

The chain employs TRBV6-5 and TRBJ2-1, with 11 bases aligning to TRBD2. The CDR3 sequence is 15 residues long. V was pared by 0 bases and J by 9 bases, with 4 bases of the junction left unmatched. Germline CDR1 and CDR2: MNHEY and SVGAGI. The CDR3 region is CASSYSLAGVFEQFF. In nucleotides, the CDR3 is TGTGCCAGCAGTTACTCACTAGCGGGAGTATTTGAGCAGTTCTTC.

The V gene is TRBV2, the J gene TRBJ2-1, with 11 bases aligning to TRBD2. Trimming at V came to 0 bases and at J to 4 bases, leaving 2 bases not matched to a gene. CDR3 length: 16 amino acids. From germline, CDR1 is SNHLY and CDR2 FYNNEI. CDR3: CASSEAGLAGYNEQFF. The CDR3 DNA follows: TGTGCCAGCAGTGAAGCAGGACTAGCGGGTTACAATGAGCAGTTCTTC. Full variable domain (remainder filled in from reference TRBV2 and TRBJ2-1): EPEVTQTPSHQVTQMGQEVILRCVPISNHLYFYWYRQILGQKVEFLVSFYNNEISEKSEIFDDQFSVERPDGSNFTLKIRSTKLEDSAMYFCASSEAGLAGYNEQFFGPGTRLTVL.